The 9 T cell receptor beta chains below all came from one sample that was sequenced in a study of T cells expressing NK-cell markers. With the 5' RACE reads reprocessed, TCRdb shows one record per CDR3 protein and no DNA. This table holds more than 400,000 distinct CDR3 sequences. The specimen was blood T cells: a sorted CD56 or NKG2C T cell subset, CD4+ or CD8+ T cells, or bulk PBMC T cells (not recorded which). Receptors were obtained from a woman aged 18 to 75 in good health.

V is TRBV11-2 and J is TRBJ1-1; absent DNA, TCRdb's TRBD1 call cannot be checked. Per germline, CDR1 SGHAT and CDR2 FQNNGV. The CDR3 consists of 14 residues. CDR3 residues: CASSSSGWNTEAFF.

The chain is built from TRBV7-2 and TRBJ1-2; lacking DNA, the TRBD1 call made by TCRdb goes unchecked. Germline V gene lookup returns CDR1 SGHTA and CDR2 FQGNSA. CDR3 length: 14 amino acids. The CDR3 here is CASSLYYRVDGYTF.

The chain recombines TRBV7-2 with TRBJ2-7. From germline, CDR1 is SGHTA and CDR2 FQGNSA. The CDR3 extends over 14 amino acids. CDR3 sequence reads: CASSLQGVPYEQYF.

The gene calls are TRBV27 and TRBJ2-1. The CDR3 runs to 13 residues. CDR1 is MNHEY, CDR2 SMNVEV, per germline (reference sequence). The CDR3 spells CASRGMGYNEQFF.

V usage is TRBV6-1 and J usage is TRBJ2-2. The CDR3 consists of 15 residues. CDR1 is MNHNS and CDR2 is SASEGT in the germline V gene. The CDR3 reads CASTPHRANTGELFF.

This rearrangement joins TRBV29-1 to TRBJ2-5; TCRdb returns TRBD2, unconfirmable since there is no DNA. Germline CDR1 SQVTM, CDR2 ANQGSEA. This CDR3 spans 13 amino acids. The CDR3 region is CSVVAALQETQYF.

This chain links TRBV7-2 with TRBJ2-5; the D call from TCRdb, TRBD1, cannot be confirmed without DNA. The CDR3 has 12 amino acids. Germline values: CDR1 SGHTA, CDR2 FQGNSA. This chain's CDR3 is CASTAGGETQYF.

This chain connects TRBV6-2 or TRBV6-3 to TRBJ1-1; TCRdb outputs TRBD1, but without DNA this stays unchecked. CDR3 length equals 15 residues. Per the germline V gene, CDR1 is MNHEY and CDR2 is SVGEGT. CDR3 sequence: CASSPQQGGGTEAFF.

The chain has TRBV11-2 and TRBJ2-2; TCRdb proposes TRBD2, but this gene call is untestable without DNA. Germline CDR1 reads SGHAT; CDR2 reads FQNNGV. This CDR3 is built from 17 residues. This CDR3 is CASSSSGLAGNTGELFF.